A single sample gave rise to the 3 T cell receptor beta chains below, sequenced in a study of blood T cells in healthy people across ages (dated by TCRdb to between 2015 and 2016). Library generation was performed with 5' RACE. Data came from an Illumina HiSeq 2500. A second 7 to 11 cycle PCR used a sample-barcoded 5' primer and a J-beta primer mix. Clones were called with MiXCR by TCRdb after fastp trimmed the public reads at Q25, and only in-frame beta chains were retained. Duplicate CDR3 protein sequences are folded into a single record with the most common DNA and genes. This sample gives fewer than 900,000 distinct CDR3 sequences in total; approximately 39% of them show up just once. The biggest ten clones account for 20% to 25% of the sample. Sequencing was done on a sample of blood. These receptors were collected from a woman aged 60 to 75 in good health.

The chain employs TRBV5-1 and TRBJ2-5, with a tentative D call TRBD1 (5 bases). The DNA end is more similar to TRBJ2-7, so the J call may be wrong. The CDR3 has 13 residues. From germline, CDR1 is SGHRS and CDR2 YFSETQ. The CDR3 DNA reads as TGCGCCAGCAGCGGGGCCTCCGAAGGCGAGCAGTACTTC. Its protein product is CASSGASEGEQYF.

Only one count was recorded for this clonotype. The rearrangement uses TRBV30 and TRBJ2-2, with D hard to call. V was clipped by 2 bases and J by 8 bases, with 6 bases between them. This CDR3 is 11 amino acids long. Germline V gives CDR1 GTSNPN, CDR2 SVGIG (reference sequence). CDR3 coding DNA: TGTGCCTGGAGTTTACCTGGGGAGCTGTTTTTT. Its translation is CAWSLPGELFF.

This clonotype was counted many times. The rearrangement joins TRBV29-1 to TRBJ2-7; no definite D call. V shed 4 bases and J shed 7 bases, with 11 bases lying between them. Germline lookup yields CDR1 SQVTM and CDR2 ANQGSEA. The CDR3 is 11 residues long. CDR3 DNA sequence: TGCAGCGTTGCGGCTCAGTATGAGCAGTACTTC. It codes for CSVAAQYEQYF.